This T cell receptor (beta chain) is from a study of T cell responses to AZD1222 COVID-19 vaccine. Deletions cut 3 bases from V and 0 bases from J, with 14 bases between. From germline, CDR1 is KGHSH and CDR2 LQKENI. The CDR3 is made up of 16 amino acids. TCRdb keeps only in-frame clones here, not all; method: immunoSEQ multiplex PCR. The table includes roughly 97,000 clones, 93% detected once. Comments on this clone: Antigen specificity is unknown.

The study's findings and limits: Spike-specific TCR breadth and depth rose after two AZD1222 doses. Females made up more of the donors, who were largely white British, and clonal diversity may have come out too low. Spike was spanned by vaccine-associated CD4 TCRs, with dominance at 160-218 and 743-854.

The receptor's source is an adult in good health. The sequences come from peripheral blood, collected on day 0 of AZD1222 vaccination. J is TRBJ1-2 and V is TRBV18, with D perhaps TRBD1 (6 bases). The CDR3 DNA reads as TGTGCCAGCTCACCGATACCGGACAGTCCTAACTATGGCTACACCTTC. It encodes CASSPIPDSPNYGYTF.